This T cell receptor (beta chain) comes out of a study of T cell responses to AZD1222 COVID-19 vaccine. Overall study context: Samples with a second dose at about 4 or about 12 weeks were pooled together.

The data were produced by immunoSEQ multiplex PCR, yet TCRdb's version contains in-frame clones alone and is incomplete. In the table there are around 120,000 clones, about 88% of which are singletons. Trimming removed 0 bases at V and 1 base at J, with 0 bases between. The CDR3 spans 12 residues. The germline gives CDR1 KGHSH, CDR2 LQKENI. Comments on this clone: Its antigen is currently unknown.

Study conclusions and caveats: There were repertoire samples only from the period after the peak T cell response. Donors skewed white British and female; clonal diversity was possibly underestimated. Spike-specific TCR breadth and depth rose after two AZD1222 doses.

This clonotype was obtained from an adult in good health. This sample comprised peripheral blood, obtained on day 0 of AZD1222 vaccination. The V gene is TRBV18, the J gene TRBJ1-1; D is unclear. The CDR3 is CASSPPNTEAFF. As DNA, the CDR3 is TGTGCCAGCTCACCACCGAACACTGAAGCTTTCTTT.